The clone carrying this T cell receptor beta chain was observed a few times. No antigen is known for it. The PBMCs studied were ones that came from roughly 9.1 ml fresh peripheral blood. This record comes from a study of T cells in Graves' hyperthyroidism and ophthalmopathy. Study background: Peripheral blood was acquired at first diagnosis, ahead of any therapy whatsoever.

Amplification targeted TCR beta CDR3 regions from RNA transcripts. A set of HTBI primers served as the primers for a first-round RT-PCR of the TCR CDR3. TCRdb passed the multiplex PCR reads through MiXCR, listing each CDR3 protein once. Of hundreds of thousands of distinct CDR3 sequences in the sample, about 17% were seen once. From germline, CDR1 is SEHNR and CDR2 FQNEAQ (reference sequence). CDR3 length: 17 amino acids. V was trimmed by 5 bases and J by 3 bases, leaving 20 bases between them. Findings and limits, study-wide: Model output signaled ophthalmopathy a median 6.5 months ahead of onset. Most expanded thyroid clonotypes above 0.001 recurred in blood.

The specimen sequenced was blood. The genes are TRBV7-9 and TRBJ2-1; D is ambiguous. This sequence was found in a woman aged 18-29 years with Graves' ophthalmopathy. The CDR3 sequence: CASSPPRRELVYNEQFF. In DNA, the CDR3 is TGTGCCAGCAGCCCTCCAAGACGAGAACTTGTCTACAATGAGCAGTTCTTC. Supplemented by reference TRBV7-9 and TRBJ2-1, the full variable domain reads DTGVSQNPRHKITKRGQNVTFRCDPISEHNRLYWYRQTLGQGPEFLTYFQNEAQLEKSRLLSDRFSAERPKGSFSTLEIQRTEQGDSAMYLCASSPPRRELVYNEQFFGPGTRLTVL.